This T cell receptor (beta chain) was sequenced during a study of cytomegalovirus exposure and HLA in healthy donors. Sequencing was performed with immunoSEQ multiplex PCR; in TCRdb, only in-frame clones are kept and a portion is missing. The data contain 250,000 or so clones, about 90% of them singletons. Study-level results: In vitro checks showed that a few CMV-associated chains really do target CMV antigens.

V was trimmed by 4 bases and J by 3 bases, leaving 13 bases between them. Germline V gives CDR1 LNHDA, CDR2 SQIVND (reference sequence). This CDR3 has 15 amino acids. Concerning this clone: Its antigen remains unidentified.

This sequence was found in a man aged 18 to 29 in good health and CMV-seropositive. This rearrangement joins TRBV19 to TRBJ1-5, with D maybe TRBD1 (5 bases). What was sequenced was PBMCs. CDR3 region: CASSNLRQHNQPQHF. The DNA for the CDR3 is TGTGCCAGTAGTAACCTCCGACAGCACAATCAGCCCCAGCATTTT.